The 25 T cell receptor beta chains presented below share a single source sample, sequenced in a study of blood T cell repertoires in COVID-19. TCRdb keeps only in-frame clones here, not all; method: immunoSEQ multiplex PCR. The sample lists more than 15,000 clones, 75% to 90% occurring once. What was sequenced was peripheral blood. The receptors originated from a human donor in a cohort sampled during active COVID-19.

The CDR3 loop reads CASTLEPGFQPQHF. CDR3 nucleotides: TGTGCCAGCACCCTGGAGCCCGGTTTCCAGCCCCAGCATTTT. The V call is TRBV28, the J call TRBJ1-5; D remains ambiguous. In germline, CDR1 is MDHEN, CDR2 SYDVKM. The CDR3 has 14 residues. V lost 7 bases, J lost 7 bases, and 17 bases lay in between.

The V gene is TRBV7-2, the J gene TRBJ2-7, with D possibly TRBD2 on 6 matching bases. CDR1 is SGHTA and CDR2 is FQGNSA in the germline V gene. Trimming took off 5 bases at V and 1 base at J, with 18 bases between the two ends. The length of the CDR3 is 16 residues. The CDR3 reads CASSPFRRGVSYEQYF. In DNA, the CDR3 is TGTGCCAGCAGCCCATTTAGGAGGGGTGTGTCCTACGAGCAGTACTTC.

The CDR3 bases are TGTGCCATTCAGGCCCCAGGAACCTACGAGCAGTACTTC. This gives the protein CAIQAPGTYEQYF. This rearrangement joins TRBV10-3 to TRBJ2-7; no clear D gene. The CDR3 spans 13 residues. V gave up 9 bases and J gave up 2 bases, with 14 bases separating them. Germline-derived CDR1 and CDR2 are ENHRY and SYGVKD.

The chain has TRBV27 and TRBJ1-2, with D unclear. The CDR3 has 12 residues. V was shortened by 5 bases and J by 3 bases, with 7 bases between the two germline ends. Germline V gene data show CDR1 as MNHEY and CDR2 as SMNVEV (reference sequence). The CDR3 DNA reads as TGTGCCAGCAGTGACTATTACTATGGCTACACCTTC. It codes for CASSDYYYGYTF.

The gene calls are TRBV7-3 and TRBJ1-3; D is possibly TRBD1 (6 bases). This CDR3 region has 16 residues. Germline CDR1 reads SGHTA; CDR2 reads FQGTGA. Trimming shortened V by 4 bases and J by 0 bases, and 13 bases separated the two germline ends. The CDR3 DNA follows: TGTGCCAGCAGCTCTAGGGGGGGAGTCTCTGGAAACACCATATATTTT. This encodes CASSSRGGVSGNTIYF.

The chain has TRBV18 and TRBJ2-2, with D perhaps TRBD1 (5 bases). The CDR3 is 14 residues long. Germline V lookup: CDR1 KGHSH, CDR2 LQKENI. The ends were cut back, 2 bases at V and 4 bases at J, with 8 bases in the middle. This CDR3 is CASSPGQGTGELFF. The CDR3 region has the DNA TGTGCCAGCTCACCAGGGCAGGGCACCGGGGAGCTGTTTTTT.

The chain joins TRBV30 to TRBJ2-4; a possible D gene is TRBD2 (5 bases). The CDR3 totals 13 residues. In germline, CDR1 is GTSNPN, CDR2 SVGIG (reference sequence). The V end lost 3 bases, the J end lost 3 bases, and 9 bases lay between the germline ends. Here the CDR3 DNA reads TGTGCCTGGAGCTTTAGCGACAAAAACATTCAGTACTTC. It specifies CAWSFSDKNIQYF. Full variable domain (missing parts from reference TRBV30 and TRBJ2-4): SQTIHQWPATLVQPVGSPLSLECTVEGTSNPNLYWYRQAAGRGLQLLFYSVGIGQISSEVPQNLSASRPQDRQFILSSKKLLLSDSGFYLCAWSFSDKNIQYFGAGTRLSVL.

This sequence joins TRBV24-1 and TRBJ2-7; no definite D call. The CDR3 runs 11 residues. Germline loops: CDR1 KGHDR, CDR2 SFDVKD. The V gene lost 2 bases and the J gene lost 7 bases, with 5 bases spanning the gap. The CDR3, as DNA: TGTGCCACCAGTGATTCTCGGGAGCAGTACTTC. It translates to CATSDSREQYF.

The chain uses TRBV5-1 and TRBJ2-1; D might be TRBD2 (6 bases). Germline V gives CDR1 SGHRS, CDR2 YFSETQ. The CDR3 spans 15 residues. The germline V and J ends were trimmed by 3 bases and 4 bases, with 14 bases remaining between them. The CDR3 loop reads CASSSEGAGYNEQFF. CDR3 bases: TGCGCCAGCAGCTCGGAGGGTGCGGGGTACAATGAGCAGTTCTTC.

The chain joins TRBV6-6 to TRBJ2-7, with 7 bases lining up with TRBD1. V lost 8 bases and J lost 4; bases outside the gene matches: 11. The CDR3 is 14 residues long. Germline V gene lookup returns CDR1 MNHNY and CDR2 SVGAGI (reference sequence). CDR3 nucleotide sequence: TGTGCCAGCCAGGACAGGCAAGGAGAATACGAGCAGTACTTC. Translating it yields CASQDRQGEYEQYF.

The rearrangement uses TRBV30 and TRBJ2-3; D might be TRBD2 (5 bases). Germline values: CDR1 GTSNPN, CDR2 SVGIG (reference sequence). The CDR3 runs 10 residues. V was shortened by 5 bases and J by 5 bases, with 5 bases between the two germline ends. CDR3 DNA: TGTGCCTGGGGACTAGATACGCAGTATTTT. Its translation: CAWGLDTQYF.

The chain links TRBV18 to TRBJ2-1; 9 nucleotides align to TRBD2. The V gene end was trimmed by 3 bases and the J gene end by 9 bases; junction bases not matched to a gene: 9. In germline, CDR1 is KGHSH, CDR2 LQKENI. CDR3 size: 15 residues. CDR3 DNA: TGTGCCAGCTCACCTGGCGGGAGGGCCACCAGTGAGCAGTTCTTC. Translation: CASSPGGRATSEQFF. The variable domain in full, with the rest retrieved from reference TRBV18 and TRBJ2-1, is NAGVMQNPRHLVRRRGQEARLRCSPMKGHSHVYWYRQLPEEGLKFMVYLQKENIIDESGMPKERFSAEFPKEGPSILRIQQVVRGDSAAYFCASSPGGRATSEQFFGPGTRLTVL.

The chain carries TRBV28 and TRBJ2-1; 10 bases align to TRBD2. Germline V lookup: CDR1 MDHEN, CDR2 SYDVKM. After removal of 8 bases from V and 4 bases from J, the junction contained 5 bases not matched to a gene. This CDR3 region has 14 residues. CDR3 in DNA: TGTGCCAGCGCGGGAGCGGGAGGGTACAATGAGCAGTTCTTC. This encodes CASAGAGGYNEQFF.

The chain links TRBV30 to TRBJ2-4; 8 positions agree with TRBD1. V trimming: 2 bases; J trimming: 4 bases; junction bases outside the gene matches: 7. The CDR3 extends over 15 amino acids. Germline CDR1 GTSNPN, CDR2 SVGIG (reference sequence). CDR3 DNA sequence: TGTGCCTGGAGTCCGCCGGGACAGGCTAAAAACATTCAGTACTTC. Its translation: CAWSPPGQAKNIQYF. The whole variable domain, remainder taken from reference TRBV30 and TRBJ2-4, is SQTIHQWPATLVQPVGSPLSLECTVEGTSNPNLYWYRQAAGRGLQLLFYSVGIGQISSEVPQNLSASRPQDRQFILSSKKLLLSDSGFYLCAWSPPGQAKNIQYFGAGTRLSVL.

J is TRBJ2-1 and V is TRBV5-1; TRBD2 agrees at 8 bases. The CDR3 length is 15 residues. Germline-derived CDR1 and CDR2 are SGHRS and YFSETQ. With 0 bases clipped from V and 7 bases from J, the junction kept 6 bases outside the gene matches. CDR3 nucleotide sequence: TGCGCCAGCAGCTTGGACAGCGGGAGTACGAATGAGCAGTTCTTC. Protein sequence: CASSLDSGSTNEQFF.

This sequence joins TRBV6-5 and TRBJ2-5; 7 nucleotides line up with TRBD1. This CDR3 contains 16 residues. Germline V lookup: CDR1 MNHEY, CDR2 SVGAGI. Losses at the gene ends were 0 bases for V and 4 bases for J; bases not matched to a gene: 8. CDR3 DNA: TGTGCCAGCAGTTACTCCAGATCGACAGGGATAGAGACCCAGTACTTC. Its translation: CASSYSRSTGIETQYF.

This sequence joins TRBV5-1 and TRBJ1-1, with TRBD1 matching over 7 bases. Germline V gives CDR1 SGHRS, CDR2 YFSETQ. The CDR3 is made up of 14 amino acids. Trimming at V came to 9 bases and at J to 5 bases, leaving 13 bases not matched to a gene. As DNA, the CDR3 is TGCGCCACCGCTACCGGACAGGAGGGAACTGAAGCTTTCTTT. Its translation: CATATGQEGTEAFF.

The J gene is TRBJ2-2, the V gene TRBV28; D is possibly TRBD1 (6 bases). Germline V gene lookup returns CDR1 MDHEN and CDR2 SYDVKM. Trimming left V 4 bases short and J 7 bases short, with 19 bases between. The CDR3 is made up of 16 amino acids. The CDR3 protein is CASSSAGTGTYGELFF. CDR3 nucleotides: TGTGCCAGCAGTTCCGCTGGGACGGGGACATACGGGGAGCTGTTTTTT. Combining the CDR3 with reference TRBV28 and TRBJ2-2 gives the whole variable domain DVKVTQSSRYLVKRTGEKVFLECVQDMDHENMFWYRQDPGLGLRLIYFSYDVKMKEKGDIPEGYSVSREKKERFSLILESASTNQTSMYLCASSSAGTGTYGELFFGEGSRLTVL.

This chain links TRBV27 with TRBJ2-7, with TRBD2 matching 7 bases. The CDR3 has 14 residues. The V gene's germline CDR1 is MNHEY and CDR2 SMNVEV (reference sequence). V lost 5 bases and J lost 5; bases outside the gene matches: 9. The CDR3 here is CASSPRGGTNEQYF. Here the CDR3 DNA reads TGTGCCAGCAGTCCCCGCGGAGGGACTAACGAGCAGTACTTC.

The CDR3 DNA reads TGTGCCAGCGGTCTGCTGGCTAGCGGGATTCGGTCCTACAATGAGCAGTTCTTC. Protein sequence: CASGLLASGIRSYNEQFF. This chain connects TRBV27 to TRBJ2-1; 9 bases agree with TRBD2. Germline-derived CDR1 and CDR2 are MNHEY and SMNVEV (reference sequence). The CDR3 totals 18 residues. Trimming cost V 8 bases and J 1 base; bases outside gene matches: 15.

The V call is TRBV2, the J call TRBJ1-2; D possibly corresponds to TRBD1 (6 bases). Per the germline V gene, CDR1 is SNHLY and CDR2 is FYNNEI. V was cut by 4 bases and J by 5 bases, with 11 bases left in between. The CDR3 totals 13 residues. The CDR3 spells CASSGRTDYGYTF. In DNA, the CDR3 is TGTGCCAGCAGTGGACGGACAGATTATGGCTACACCTTC.

CDR3 region: CASSKTGGMNTEAFF. CDR3 coding DNA: TGTGCCAGCAGCAAAACAGGGGGAATGAACACTGAAGCTTTCTTT. The chain has TRBV21-1 and TRBJ1-1; the D call in the table, TRBD1, was not verified against the DNA. TRBV21-1 is listed as a pseudogene. This CDR3 is built from 15 residues.

The CDR3 loop is CASRDLAVTQFF. The CDR3 bases are TGTGCCAGCAGGGACCTAGCGGTTACGCAGTTCTTC. The gene calls are TRBV2 and TRBJ2-1; 7 positions match TRBD2. Trimming at V came to 6 bases and at J to 12 bases, leaving 8 bases not matched to a gene. The CDR3 has 12 residues. Germline V gives CDR1 SNHLY, CDR2 FYNNEI.

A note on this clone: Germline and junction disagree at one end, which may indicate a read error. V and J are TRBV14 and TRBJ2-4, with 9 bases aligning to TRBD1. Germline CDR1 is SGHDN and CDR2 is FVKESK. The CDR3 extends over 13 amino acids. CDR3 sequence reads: CASSPHAGTGINF. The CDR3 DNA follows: TGTGCCAGCAGCCCCCATGCGGGGACAGGGATCAACTTC.

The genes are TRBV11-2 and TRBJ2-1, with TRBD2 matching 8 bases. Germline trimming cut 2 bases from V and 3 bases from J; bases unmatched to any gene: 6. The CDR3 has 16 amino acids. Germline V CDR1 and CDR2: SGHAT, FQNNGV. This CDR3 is CASSLISAGDYNEQFF. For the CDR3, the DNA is TGTGCCAGCAGCTTAATCTCAGCGGGAGACTACAATGAGCAGTTCTTC.